Below are 31 T cell receptor beta chains sequenced from a single sample in a study of T cells after yellow fever vaccination. TCRdb passed the 5' RACE reads through MiXCR, listing each CDR3 protein once. The sample has some 320,000 distinct CDR3 sequences; 4.1% are singletons. Sample: PBMCs, taken 5 days after the yellow fever booster vaccination. The source is a man aged 18 to 29 who received the YFV17D yellow fever vaccine.

The chain uses TRBV6-5 and TRBJ2-6; D is unclear. The CDR3 totals 14 residues. CDR1 is MNHEY and CDR2 is SVGAGI in the germline V gene. Trimming left V 0 bases short and J 4 bases short, with 4 bases between. The CDR3 is CASSYSQGANVLTF. For the CDR3, the DNA is TGTGCCAGCAGTTACTCGCAAGGGGCCAACGTCCTGACTTTC.

The rearrangement joins TRBV25-1 to TRBJ2-5; TRBD2 might be the D (7 bases). V was cut by 2 bases and J by 4 bases, with 17 bases left in between. This CDR3 contains 16 residues. Germline CDR1 reads MGHDK; CDR2 reads SYGVNS. CDR3 in amino acids: CASSEHLGGGLETQYF. In DNA, the CDR3 is TGTGCCAGCAGTGAACATTTGGGGGGGGGCCTAGAGACCCAGTACTTC.

This clonotype has more than one count but fewer than ten. The chain links TRBV24-1 to TRBJ2-1; D is tentatively TRBD1 or TRBD2 (5 bases each). This CDR3 spans 19 amino acids. Trimming took 5 bases from V and 8 from J, leaving 30 bases between them. CDR1 is KGHDR and CDR2 is SFDVKD in the germline V gene. CDR3 sequence reads: CATSGTAGVLSGRGDEQFF. Written as DNA, the CDR3 is TGTGCCACCAGTGGGACTGCCGGGGTACTTTCAGGAAGGGGAGATGAGCAGTTCTTC.

This clonotype was seen more than once but under ten times. J is TRBJ1-1 and V is TRBV4-2; D gene uncertain. Germline V CDR1 and CDR2: LGHNA, YNFKEQ. The CDR3 totals 15 residues. Trimming pared 5 bases from V and 0 bases from J, leaving 13 bases between. The CDR3 loop is CASSTRLFLNTEAFF. The CDR3 coding sequence is TGTGCCAGCAGCACCCGACTATTTTTGAACACTGAAGCTTTCTTT.

There are many counts of this clonotype. V gene TRBV12-3 or TRBV12-4 combines with J gene TRBJ2-7, with 15 nucleotides matching TRBD2. Trimming at V came to 6 bases and at J to 7 bases, leaving 10 bases not matched to a gene. The CDR3 contains 16 residues. DNA of the CDR3: TGTGCCAGCAGCTCCCCGCGGACTAGCGGGGGGGGGGAGCAGTACTTC. Amino acids: CASSSPRTSGGGEQYF.

The V call is TRBV7-2, the J call TRBJ2-7; tentatively, D is TRBD1 (7 bases). V lost 4 bases and J lost 3, with 10 bases in between. The CDR3 runs 13 residues. Germline CDR1 SGHTA, CDR2 FQGNSA. The CDR3 region is CASSSRGDYEQYF. The CDR3 coding sequence is TGTGCCAGCAGCTCCAGGGGGGACTACGAGCAGTACTTC.

Ten or more counts support this clonotype. The chain is built from TRBV11-2 and TRBJ2-2; D gene unclear. CDR3 length: 14 amino acids. Trimming pared 0 bases from V and 3 bases from J, leaving 5 bases between. Per the germline V gene, CDR1 is SGHAT and CDR2 is FQNNGV. For the CDR3, the DNA is TGTGCCAGCAGCTTAGAAGGTTACACCGGGGAGCTGTTTTTT. It yields the protein CASSLEGYTGELFF. The entire variable domain, with the rest obtained from reference TRBV11-2 and TRBJ2-2, is as follows: EAGVAQSPRYKIIEKRQSVAFWCNPISGHATLYWYQQILGQGPKLLIQFQNNGVVDDSQLPKDRFSAERLKGVDSTLKIQPAKLEDSAVYLCASSLEGYTGELFFGEGSRLTVL.

This clonotype appeared a few times. V is TRBV18 and J is TRBJ1-4, with D unclear. The V and J ends lost 0 bases and 7 bases respectively, with 12 bases between them. The CDR3 has 15 amino acids. CDR1 KGHSH and CDR2 LQKENI come from the germline V gene. CDR3 nucleotides: TGTGCCAGCTCACCACCCCAAGGACGCGGTGAAAAACTGTTTTTT. Encoded protein: CASSPPQGRGEKLFF.

The J gene is TRBJ1-4, the V gene TRBV7-2, with D unclear. Germline assignment: CDR1 SGHTA and CDR2 FQGNSA. V dropped 0 bases and J dropped 8 bases, with 10 bases sitting between them. The CDR3 loop spans 14 amino acids. In DNA, the CDR3 is TGTGCCAGCAGCTTAGCAATGTCTGGGGAAAAACTGTTTTTT. It translates to CASSLAMSGEKLFF. The variable domain in full, completed from reference TRBV7-2 and TRBJ1-4, reads GAGVSQSPSNKVTEKGKDVELRCDPISGHTALYWYRQSLGQGLEFLIYFQGNSAPDKSGLPSDRFSAERTGGSVSTLTIQRTQQEDSAVYLCASSLAMSGEKLFFGSGTQLSVL.

This clonotype appeared a few times. The junction shows a germline mismatch at one end, possibly a read error. V usage is TRBV7-8 and J usage is TRBJ1-6; no reliable D call. This CDR3 contains 14 residues. CDR1 and CDR2 from the germline V gene are SGHVS and FQNEAQ. The CDR3, as DNA: TGTGCCAGCAGCTTACGTAGTTATATTTCACCCCTCCACTTT. Residues: CASSLRSYISPLHF.

About this clonotype itself: A read error may account for a junction end that differs from germline. This rearrangement joins TRBV20-1 to TRBJ1-4, with D hard to call. This CDR3 has 15 amino acids. Germline CDR1 reads DFQATT; CDR2 reads SNEGSKA (reference sequence). The chain's CDR3 is CSARRRRSSNEKMFF. The CDR3 coding sequence is TGCAGTGCTAGAAGGAGGAGAAGTAGTAATGAAAAAATGTTTTTT.

This clonotype was counted only a few times. The V and J genes are TRBV20-1 and TRBJ1-2, with D possibly being TRBD1 (6 bases). CDR3 length: 12 residues. Germline lookup yields CDR1 DFQATT and CDR2 SNEGSKA (reference sequence). V was clipped by 6 bases and J by 8 bases, with 16 bases between them. The CDR3 here is CSATRGLEGYTF. Written as DNA, the CDR3 is TGCAGTGCAACCAGGGGTTTGGAGGGCTACACCTTC.

This clonotype was counted between two and nine times. The rearrangement joins TRBV7-8 to TRBJ1-2; D possibly corresponds to TRBD1 (5 bases). V lost 5 bases and J 7 bases, leaving 17 bases between the germline ends. The CDR3 totals 14 residues. The V gene's germline CDR1 is SGHVS and CDR2 FQNEAQ. CDR3 nucleotides: TGTGCCAGCAGCCCCCAGAGCAGGGCTGGTGGCTACACCTTC. As protein: CASSPQSRAGGYTF. The full variable domain, rest sourced from reference TRBV7-8 and TRBJ1-2, is GAGVSQSPRYKVAKRGQDVALRCDPISGHVSLFWYQQALGQGPEFLTYFQNEAQLDKSGLPSDRFFAERPEGSVSTLKIQRTQQEDSAVYLCASSPQSRAGGYTFGSGTRLTVV.

This clonotype was seen more than once but under ten times. This chain links TRBV5-1 with TRBJ2-1; 10 bases fit TRBD2. Germline CDR1 SGHRS, CDR2 YFSETQ. J was trimmed by 7 bases and V by 2 bases; bases with no gene match: 6. This CDR3 is built from 15 residues. The CDR3 protein is CASSFVIAGGNEQFF. The CDR3 DNA reads TGCGCCAGCAGCTTTGTGATAGCGGGGGGAAATGAGCAGTTCTTC.

This clonotype was observed a handful of times. This chain uses TRBV6-1 with TRBJ2-7, with 10 bases that match TRBD1. This CDR3 spans 15 amino acids. The germline CDR1 and CDR2 sequences are MNHNS and SASEGT. J gave up 5 bases and V 3 bases, and 7 bases lay outside the gene matches. CDR3: CASSDLGTGANEQYF. CDR3 sequence (DNA): TGTGCCAGCAGTGATCTCGGGACAGGGGCTAACGAGCAGTACTTC.

This clonotype was seen only a few times. CDR3 loop: CGVAGPRSGTQYF. DNA for the CDR3: TGCGGGGTAGCGGGACCAAGATCTGGGACCCAGTACTTC. J is TRBJ2-5 and V is TRBV29-1; 8 positions match TRBD2. In germline, CDR1 is SQVTM, CDR2 ANQGSEA. The CDR3 extends over 13 amino acids.

This clonotype was counted many times. The chain joins TRBV4-3 to TRBJ2-7; the D call may be TRBD1 or TRBD2 (6 bases each). V lost 5 bases and J 3 bases, leaving 17 bases between the germline ends. The CDR3 contains 15 residues. CDR1 and CDR2 from the germline V gene are LGHNA and YSLEER. The DNA of the CDR3 is TGCGCCAGCAGCTCCCAAGGGGGGCAGTACTACGAGCAGTACTTC. Its translation: CASSSQGGQYYEQYF.

The CDR3 region is CASSFSLAENTGELFF. CDR3 DNA sequence: TGCGCCAGCAGCTTCTCTCTAGCCGAGAACACCGGGGAGCTGTTTTTT. The chain employs TRBV5-1 and TRBJ2-2, with D tentatively TRBD2 (5 bases). Germline lookup yields CDR1 SGHRS and CDR2 YFSETQ. V shed 2 bases and J shed 1 base, with 12 bases lying between them. The CDR3 is made up of 16 amino acids.

The chain has TRBV4-3 and TRBJ1-2; D perhaps matches TRBD1 (5 bases). Trimming cost V 0 bases and J 4 bases, with 18 bases left between them. CDR1 and CDR2 from the germline V gene are LGHNA and YSLEER. This CDR3 is built from 17 residues. Here the CDR3 reads CASSQERGGRYGYGYTF. As DNA, the CDR3 is TGCGCCAGCAGCCAAGAGCGGGGGGGGAGATATGGCTATGGCTACACCTTC.

This clonotype was counted a few times. This chain connects TRBV21-1 to TRBJ1-5; the table's D call TRBD1 went unverified against the DNA. TRBV21-1 is assigned pseudogene status. This CDR3 region has 12 residues. The CDR3 loop is CASRDRDQPQHF. The DNA for the CDR3 is TGTGCCAGCCGGGACAGGGATCAGCCCCAGCATTTT.

This clonotype was seen many times. The genes are TRBV7-8 and TRBJ1-1, with 8 bases that match TRBD1. The junction had 4 bases not matched to a gene; V was cut back by 3 bases and J by 4 bases. Germline loops: CDR1 SGHVS, CDR2 FQNEAQ. CDR3 length: 14 amino acids. The CDR3 region is CASSFRTGITEAFF. The CDR3 region has the DNA TGTGCCAGCAGCTTTCGGACAGGGATCACTGAAGCTTTCTTT. Based on the CDR3 plus reference TRBV7-8 and TRBJ1-1, the full variable domain is GAGVSQSPRYKVAKRGQDVALRCDPISGHVSLFWYQQALGQGPEFLTYFQNEAQLDKSGLPSDRFFAERPEGSVSTLKIQRTQQEDSAVYLCASSFRTGITEAFFGQGTRLTVV.

This chain connects TRBV12-3 or TRBV12-4 to TRBJ2-7, with D tentatively TRBD1 (6 bases). With 5 bases removed from V and 0 bases from J, the gap between germline ends came to 20 bases. CDR3 length equals 17 residues. The CDR3 loop is CASSATRFGQSSYEQYF. The CDR3 DNA follows: TGTGCCAGCAGTGCCACCCGCTTCGGACAGAGCTCCTACGAGCAGTACTTC.

This clonotype was seen more than once but under ten times. The V gene is TRBV5-1, the J gene TRBJ2-7, with TRBD2 identical over 7 bases. CDR1 is SGHRS, CDR2 YFSETQ, per germline. V lost 1 base to trimming and J lost 2 bases; unmatched junction nucleotides: 9. This CDR3 is 16 amino acids long. CDR3 DNA: TGCGCCAGCAGCTTGTCGATAGGGAGGGGCGCCTACGAGCAGTACTTC. Its translation is CASSLSIGRGAYEQYF.

This clonotype came up many times. The rearrangement joins TRBV4-3 to TRBJ2-1; 7 nucleotides align to TRBD2. This CDR3 region has 19 residues. With 0 bases clipped from V and 4 bases from J, the junction kept 15 bases outside the gene matches. CDR1 is LGHNA, CDR2 YSLEER, per germline. CDR3 protein: CASSQDDGSGVGAYNEQFF. The CDR3 nucleotides read TGCGCCAGCAGCCAAGATGACGGAAGCGGGGTTGGGGCGTACAATGAGCAGTTCTTC.

This clonotype appeared a few times. This sequence joins TRBV20-1 and TRBJ2-7, with D perhaps matching TRBD1 (5 bases). The CDR3 consists of 13 residues. Germline CDR1 reads DFQATT; CDR2 reads SNEGSKA (reference sequence). V was shortened by 5 bases and J by 2 bases, with 13 bases between the two germline ends. CDR3 in amino acids: CSARADRPYEQYV. The DNA of the CDR3 is TGCAGTGCTCGAGCCGACAGACCCTACGAGCAGTACGTC.

This clonotype was found a few times. V gene TRBV20-1 combines with J gene TRBJ2-7, with D unclear. V gave up 0 bases and J gave up 1 base, with 4 bases separating them. Germline CDR1 is DFQATT and CDR2 is SNEGSKA (reference sequence). The CDR3 extends over 12 amino acids. CDR3 region: CSARDGSYEQYF. DNA for the CDR3: TGCAGTGCTAGAGATGGTTCCTACGAGCAGTACTTC.

The chain combines TRBV18 with TRBJ1-2, with D possibly TRBD1 on 5 matching bases. The CDR3 totals 15 residues. The V gene's germline CDR1 is KGHSH and CDR2 LQKENI. Trimming pared 1 base from V and 8 bases from J, leaving 17 bases between. CDR3 in DNA: TGTGCCAGCTCACCACTCCCGGCAGGGTTGGACGGCTACACCTTC. Protein product: CASSPLPAGLDGYTF. The full variable domain, in which reference TRBV18 and TRBJ1-2 provide the parts outside the CDR3, is NAGVMQNPRHLVRRRGQEARLRCSPMKGHSHVYWYRQLPEEGLKFMVYLQKENIIDESGMPKERFSAEFPKEGPSILRIQQVVRGDSAAYFCASSPLPAGLDGYTFGSGTRLTVV.

This chain connects TRBV5-1 to TRBJ2-1; 12 bases are a match to TRBD2. Germline V gene sequence: CDR1 SGHRS, CDR2 YFSETQ. V was clipped by 2 bases and J by 10 bases; unmatched bases: 7. This CDR3 region has 15 residues. The DNA for the CDR3 is TGCGCCAGCAGCTTCGGGCTAGCGGGGGGGCGGGAGCAGTTCTTC. Translated, it gives CASSFGLAGGREQFF. Combining the CDR3 with reference TRBV5-1 and TRBJ2-1 gives the whole variable domain KAGVTQTPRYLIKTRGQQVTLSCSPISGHRSVSWYQQTPGQGLQFLFEYFSETQRNKGNFPGRFSGRQFSNSRSEMNVSTLELGDSALYLCASSFGLAGGREQFFGPGTRLTVL.

In this sample, this clonotype turned up a few times. The rearrangement joins TRBV29-1 to TRBJ1-1; maybe TRBD1 (6 bases). This CDR3 is 13 amino acids long. The V and J ends lost 3 bases and 3 bases respectively, with 11 bases between them. The V gene's germline CDR1 is SQVTM and CDR2 ANQGSEA. The CDR3 sequence is CSVEAGDYTEAFF. The CDR3 DNA follows: TGCAGCGTTGAGGCAGGGGATTACACTGAAGCTTTCTTT.

There are many counts of this clonotype. The chain employs TRBV7-2 and TRBJ1-2, with 7 bases lining up with TRBD1. The CDR3 sequence is 14 residues long. The germline V gene has CDR1 SGHTA and CDR2 FQGNSA. Trimming removed 0 bases from V and 8 bases from J; junction bases left unmatched: 6. Here the CDR3 DNA reads TGTGCCAGCAGCTTAGCGAGGGGGCTGGTAGGCTACACCTTC. Translated, it gives CASSLARGLVGYTF.

CDR3 sequence reads: CSAITGFGPNEQFF. The CDR3 DNA reads TGCAGTGCGATCACGGGGTTCGGTCCCAATGAGCAGTTCTTC. The rearrangement joins TRBV20-1 to TRBJ2-1, with D possibly being TRBD2 (5 bases). CDR1 DFQATT and CDR2 SNEGSKA come from the germline V gene (reference sequence). V lost 6 bases, J lost 6 bases, and 18 bases lay in between. The CDR3 loop spans 14 amino acids.